The present T cell receptor (beta chain) was sequenced within a study of OX40 agonist ivuxolimab in advanced cancers. Background for the entire study: Ivuxolimab was a fully human IgG2 agonistic monoclonal antibody targeting the costimulatory receptor OX40 (CD134). Intravenous ivuxolimab was administered to patients every 2 weeks at six dose levels: 0.01, 0.1, 0.3, 1.5, 3 and 10 mg/kg. Of the roughly 50 dose-escalation patients, hepatocellular carcinoma was present in approximately 20, melanoma in around 15, renal cell carcinoma in 9 and head and neck cancer in 9. In the dose-escalation cohort, 82.7% of patients were male, and the mean age was approximately 60 years, with a range of 23 to 79. Prior anti-PD-1, anti-PD-L1 or anti-CTLA-4 therapy was permitted, and approximately 40% of dose-escalation patients had received checkpoint inhibitors. Three dose-escalation patients achieved partial responses, one with hepatocellular carcinoma and two with cutaneous melanoma. Peripheral TCRbeta sequencing aimed to test whether ivuxolimab altered TCR sequence diversity and caused clonal T-cell expansion. The monotherapy dose-escalation portion (N ≈ 50 patients) of the phase I ivuxolimab trial is reported in the paper.

Concerning this clone: There is no known antigen for this receptor. One base away there is no much larger clone; base qualities are not given.

Patients with autoimmune disease history or receiving systemic immunosuppression were excluded from the trial. Peripheral blood for TCR sequencing was drawn from every dose cohort at baseline, at cycle 4 day 1 and at cycle 7 day 1. Samples were obtained from an open-label, multicenter, first-in-human phase I dose-escalation trial of ivuxolimab. The trial enrolled adults with locally advanced or metastatic head and neck squamous cell, hepatocellular, melanoma or renal cell carcinoma. CD4+ and CD8+ T cells were sorted separately from peripheral blood before TCR sequencing. Genomic DNA was isolated from the sorted cells so that the TCRbeta CDR3 region could be sequenced. The immunoSEQ Assay was used for sequencing of TCRbeta CDR3 regions. The table was pulled from immuneACCESS by TCRdb, which kept in-frame rearrangements only. Such tables lose some clones; where checked, under half of the loss comes from unresolved V genes, and the rest has no known cause. A total of fewer than 100,000 clones appear in this sample, about 80% of them only once. In total, the top ten clones hold about 1.6% of the sample.

Relative to germline, V is 0 bases shorter and J is 0 bases shorter, with 3 bases between their ends. The CDR3 goes from the cysteine to the phenylalanine over 15 residues. Kept here is only the CDR3 DNA, which spans 45 bases and is read in frame from base 1. The germline V gene supplies CDR1 SGHTA and CDR2 FQGTGA. Points the paper makes about the study in general: At doses from 0.1 to 3.0 mg/kg, clonal expansion was seen in both CD4+ and CD8+ blood T cells between baseline and week 6. Which antigens the clonally expanded peripheral T cells were specific for was not determined. On average, CD8+ T cells showed more expanded clones than CD4+ T cells after ivuxolimab. In the 0.1-3.0 mg/kg groups, partial responders had among the lowest normalized peripheral clonal expansion, particularly in CD8+ T cells. Low levels of normalized T-cell clonal expansion were also seen in some patients who did not respond.

This TCR was recovered from an adult with an advanced solid tumor such as melanoma, head and neck, liver or kidney cancer. This sample comprised CD4+ or CD8+ T cells sorted from blood, obtained in a trial of the OX40 agonist ivuxolimab. The chain is encoded by TRBV7-3 joined to TRBJ2-6; a confident D gene designation cannot be given. The CDR3 corresponds to CASSLTTSGANVLTF. Here is the DNA: TGTGCCAGCAGCTTAACAACCTCTGGGGCCAACGTCCTGACTTTC. Beyond the CDR3, the reference TRBV7-3 and TRBJ2-6 genes provide the residues; the full variable domain reads: GAGVSQTPSNKVTEKGKYVELRCDPISGHTALYWYRQSLGQGPEFLIYFQGTGAADDSGLPNDRFFAVRPEGSVSTLKIQRTERGDSAVYLCASSLTTSGANVLTFGAGSRLTVL.